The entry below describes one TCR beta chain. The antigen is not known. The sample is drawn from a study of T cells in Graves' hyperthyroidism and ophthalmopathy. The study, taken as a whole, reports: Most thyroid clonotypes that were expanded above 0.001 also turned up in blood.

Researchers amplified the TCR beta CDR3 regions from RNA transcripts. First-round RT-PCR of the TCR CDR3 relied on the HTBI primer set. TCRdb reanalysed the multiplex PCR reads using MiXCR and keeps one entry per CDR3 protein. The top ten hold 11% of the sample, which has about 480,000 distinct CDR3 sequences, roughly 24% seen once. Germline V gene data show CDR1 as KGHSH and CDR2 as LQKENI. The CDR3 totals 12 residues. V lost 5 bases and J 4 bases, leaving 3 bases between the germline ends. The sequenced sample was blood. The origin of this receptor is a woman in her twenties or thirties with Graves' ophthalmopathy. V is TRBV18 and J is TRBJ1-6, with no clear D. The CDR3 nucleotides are TGTGCCAGCTCAGAGTATAATTCACCCCTCCACTTT. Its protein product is CASSEYNSPLHF.